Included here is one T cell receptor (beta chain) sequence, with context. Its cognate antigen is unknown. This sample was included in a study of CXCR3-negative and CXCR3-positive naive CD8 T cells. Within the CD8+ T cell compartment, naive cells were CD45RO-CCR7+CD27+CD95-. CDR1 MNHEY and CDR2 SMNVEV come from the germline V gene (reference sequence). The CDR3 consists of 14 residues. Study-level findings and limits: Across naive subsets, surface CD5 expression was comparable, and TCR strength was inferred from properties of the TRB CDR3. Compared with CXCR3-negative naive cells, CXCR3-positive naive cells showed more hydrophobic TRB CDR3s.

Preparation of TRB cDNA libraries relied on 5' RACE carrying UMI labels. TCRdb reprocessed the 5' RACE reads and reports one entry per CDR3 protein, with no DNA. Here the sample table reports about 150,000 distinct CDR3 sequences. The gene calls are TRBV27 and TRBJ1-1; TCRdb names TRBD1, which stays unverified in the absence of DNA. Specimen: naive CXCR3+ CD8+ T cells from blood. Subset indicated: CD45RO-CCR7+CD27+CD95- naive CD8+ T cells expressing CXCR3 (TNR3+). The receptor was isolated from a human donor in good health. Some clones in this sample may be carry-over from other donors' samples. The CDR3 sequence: CASSLLGLGAEAFF.